The text below deals with one T cell receptor beta chain. Its antigen is not identified. V dropped 3 bases and J dropped 6; count of bases not matched to a gene: 10. This CDR3 is 15 amino acids long. The germline CDR1 and CDR2 sequences are LGHNA and YNFKEQ. Cultured cells yielded isolated CD4+ T cells after more than nine days. Libraries were prepared by immunoSEQ multiplex PCR; TCRdb keeps only in-frame clonotypes and omits some of them. The table has about 72,000 clones, 75% to 80% seen once. The data stem from a study of vaccination effects on CD4 cells after COVID-19. Study background: With approximately 9.8 ug/ml peptides and 10 IU/ml IL-2, over 1.5 million PBMC per well were cultured.

Broader study findings: Healthy vaccinees' vaccine-induced clones included only 1 of 255 that recognized common cold coronaviruses.

Sequenced material: CD4+ T cells from PBMCs cultured without peptide, taken before COVID-19 vaccination. This receptor was obtained from a human donor who received a COVID-19 vaccine. The gene calls are TRBV4-2 and TRBJ1-2; 7 bases are a match to TRBD1. CDR3 residues: CASSQTTGLWDGYTF. CDR3 coding DNA: TGTGCCAGCAGCCAGACGACAGGGCTCTGGGATGGCTACACCTTC.